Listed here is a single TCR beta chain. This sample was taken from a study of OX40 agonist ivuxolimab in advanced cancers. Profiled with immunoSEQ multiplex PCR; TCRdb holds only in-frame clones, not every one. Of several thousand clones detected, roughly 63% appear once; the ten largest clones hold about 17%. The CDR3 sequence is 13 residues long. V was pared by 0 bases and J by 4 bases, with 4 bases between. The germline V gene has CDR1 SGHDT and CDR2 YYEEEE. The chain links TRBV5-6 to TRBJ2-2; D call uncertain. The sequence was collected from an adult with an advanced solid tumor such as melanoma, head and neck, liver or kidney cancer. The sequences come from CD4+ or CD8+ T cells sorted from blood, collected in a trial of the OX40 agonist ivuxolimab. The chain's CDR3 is CASSLEGTGELFF. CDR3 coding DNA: TGTGCCAGCAGCTTGGAGGGCACCGGGGAGCTGTTTTTT. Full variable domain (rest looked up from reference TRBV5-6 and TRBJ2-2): DAGVTQSPTHLIKTRGQQVTLRCSPKSGHDTVSWYQQALGQGPQFIFQYYEEEERQRGNFPDRFSGHQFPNYSSELNVNALLLGDSALYLCASSLEGTGELFFGEGSRLTVL.